The T cell receptor beta chain under discussion was sequenced for a study of cytomegalovirus exposure and HLA in healthy donors. Whole-study context: It was reported in a later analysis that the same platform had been used for the 90 to 150 validation repertoires as for the approximately 670 first-cohort repertoires. Study conclusions and caveats: In vitro work confirmed that three CMV-associated chains recognize CMV antigens.

As for this clone: Its antigen is unknown.

Assay: immunoSEQ multiplex PCR; the TCRdb copy retains only in-frame clones and omits some. The sample records about 130,000 clones, about 88% being singletons. Germline V gives CDR1 MNHEY, CDR2 SMNVEV (reference sequence). This CDR3 is built from 17 residues. Trimming cost V 4 bases and J 0 bases; bases outside gene matches: 8. The TCR originated in a man aged 25 to 45 in good health and CMV-seronegative. The chain combines TRBV27 with TRBJ2-1; 8 bases are shared with TRBD2. Sequenced material: PBMCs. CDR3 bases: TGTGCCAGCAGTTCCCCCGAAACTAGCGGCTCCTACAATGAGCAGTTCTTC. Amino acids: CASSSPETSGSYNEQFF.